A selection of T cell receptor beta chains follows, all from one sample in a study of Graves' ophthalmopathy and Graves' hyperthyroidism. A single record per CDR3 protein comes from TCRdb applying MiXCR to the multiplex PCR reads. The sample holds about 640,000 distinct CDR3 sequences; about 38% are singletons and the top ten take over 2.5%. The sample was peripheral blood. The receptors were gathered from an adult man with Graves' ophthalmopathy. Each CDR3 is given without its conserved first and last residue.

V: TRBV10-2
J: TRBJ1-4
CDR3: ASRTDGATNEKLF

V: TRBV19
J: TRBJ1-5
CDR3: ASSLTQGSNQPQH

V: TRBV2
J: TRBJ2-7
CDR3: ASSRPLGTGERSYEQY

V: TRBV2
J: TRBJ1-1
CDR3: ASSQDLLRGRTEAF

V: TRBV5-1
J: TRBJ2-2
CDR3: ASSIQGGNTGELF

V: TRBV6-5
J: TRBJ1-2
CDR3: ASSIAPGQDGYT

V: TRBV2
J: TRBJ1-4
CDR3: ASSGDSQFEKLF

V: TRBV19
J: TRBJ1-5
CDR3: ASSATGVYSNQPQH

V: TRBV4-2
J: TRBJ1-1
CDR3: ASVQQGGTEAF

V: TRBV9
J: TRBJ1-1
CDR3: ASSIQNTGDSLSKTGTEAF

V: TRBV30
J: TRBJ1-2
CDR3: AWTGRQYYGYT

V: TRBV20-1
J: TRBJ2-5
CDR3: SARGGPNETQY

V: TRBV19
J: TRBJ2-5
CDR3: ASSIGRTAQETQY

V: TRBV2
J: TRBJ2-2
CDR3: ASSAGLAGRVDTGELF

V: TRBV7-9
J: TRBJ2-5
CDR3: ASRAGTDETQY

V: TRBV12-3/TRBV12-4
J: TRBJ1-5
CDR3: ASSPLGRGHQAQH

V: TRBV12-3/TRBV12-4
J: TRBJ2-2
CDR3: ASRFGGTGELF

V: TRBV19
J: TRBJ1-6
CDR3: ASSPFLLYNSPLH

V: TRBV5-1
J: TRBJ2-5
CDR3: ASSLEVAFQETQY

V: TRBV29-1
J: TRBJ1-3
CDR3: SVEVGESGNTIY

V: TRBV29-1
J: TRBJ2-2
CDR3: SVGQLMNTGELF

V: TRBV20-1
J: TRBJ2-7
CDR3: SARRGGPALREQY

V: TRBV2
J: TRBJ1-1
CDR3: ASSGAENTEAF

V: TRBV12-3/TRBV12-4
J: TRBJ2-5
CDR3: ASRRQAGDETQY

V: TRBV25-1
J: TRBJ1-2
CDR3: ASSAKDSFNYGYT

V: TRBV14
J: TRBJ1-6
CDR3: ASSQDSGGFSPLH